Presented here are 14 T cell receptor beta chains from one specimen sequenced in a study of sequential checkpoint blockade in melanoma. Sequenced by immunoSEQ multiplex PCR; TCRdb stores in-frame clones only, minus some. Of more than 9,000 clones listed, 55% to 85% were seen once; the top ten hold 35% to 40%. The treatment is: randomized to nivolumab then ipilimumab (arm A) or the reverse (arm B). The sample here was CD8+ T cells sorted from blood (inferred from file names), taken from a patient given nivolumab and ipilimumab in sequence. The receptors were sampled from a human donor with melanoma.

The chain employs TRBV27 and TRBJ1-2; possible D gene TRBD1, 5 bases. With 5 bases removed from V and 4 bases from J, the gap between germline ends came to 17 bases. CDR3 length: 15 residues. Germline V gene sequence: CDR1 MNHEY, CDR2 SMNVEV (reference sequence). CDR3 residues: CASSPRQTTRYGYTF. For the CDR3, the DNA is TGTGCCAGCAGTCCCCGACAGACAACTCGCTATGGCTACACCTTC.

In its sample, this clone was seen once. The gene calls are TRBV7-9 and TRBJ1-1; possible D gene TRBD1, 5 bases. Germline V gene data show CDR1 as SEHNR and CDR2 as FQNEAQ (reference sequence). The ends were cut back, 6 bases at V and 4 bases at J, with 12 bases in the middle. This CDR3 has 13 amino acids. CDR3 region: CASRHGGGTEAFF. CDR3 sequence (DNA): TGTGCCAGCAGGCACGGGGGGGGCACTGAAGCTTTCTTT.

J is TRBJ1-1 and V is TRBV5-5; no clear D. V was cut by 0 bases and J by 1 base, with 4 bases left in between. The CDR3 totals 13 residues. CDR1 is SGHKS, CDR2 YYEKEE, per germline (reference sequence). In DNA form, the CDR3 reads TGTGCCAGCAGCTTGGCTACGAACACTGAAGCTTTCTTT. It yields the protein CASSLATNTEAFF.

CDR3 protein: CASSLDRGSGTQYF. The CDR3 nucleotides read TGTGCCAGCAGTTTGGACAGGGGGTCAGGAACCCAGTACTTC. The chain recombines TRBV27 with TRBJ2-5; TRBD1 aligns across 10 bases. Germline V gives CDR1 MNHEY, CDR2 SMNVEV (reference sequence). V lost 3 bases, J lost 8 bases, and 6 bases stayed unmatched. The CDR3 has 14 amino acids.

Remarks on this clone: Other DNA sequences in the sample encode the same CDR3. The chain recombines TRBV9 with TRBJ1-2, with D perhaps matching TRBD1 (6 bases). This CDR3 has 15 residues. Germline CDR1 SGDLS, CDR2 YYNGEE. V lost 3 bases and J lost 4, with 16 bases in between. CDR3 nucleotide sequence: TGTGCCAGCAGCGGGGGGCAGGCGGACAGCTATGGCTACACCTTC. Translating gives CASSGGQADSYGYTF.

This clone counts as large. The chain employs TRBV7-6 and TRBJ2-1, with 10 bases identical to TRBD2. Germline lookup yields CDR1 SGHVS and CDR2 FNYEAQ. Trimming removed 5 bases from V and 15 bases from J; junction bases left unmatched: 13. The CDR3 is 14 residues long. CDR3 nucleotides: TGTGCCAGCAGCCTCAAACAGCGGGGGGGCCATGTGTTCTTC. This sequence encodes CASSLKQRGGHVFF.

Here the CDR3 reads CASTPGGNEQFF. CDR3 sequence (DNA): TGCGCCAGCACCCCAGGGGGCAATGAGCAGTTCTTC. J is TRBJ2-1 and V is TRBV5-1, with 7 bases matching TRBD1. In germline, CDR1 is SGHRS, CDR2 YFSETQ. The CDR3 totals 12 residues. Trimming cost V 6 bases and J 6 bases; bases outside gene matches: 3.

The gene calls are TRBV12-5 and TRBJ2-1; D perhaps matches TRBD1 (5 bases). The CDR3 loop spans 13 amino acids. Germline V gene lookup returns CDR1 LGHNT and CDR2 FRNRAP. V was cut by 4 bases and J by 4 bases, with 8 bases left in between. The CDR3 nucleotides read TGTGCTAGTGGTTGGGGCGGTTACAATGAGCAGTTCTTC. It encodes CASGWGGYNEQFF.

A note on this clone: Compared with germline, one end of the junction differs, possibly owing to a read error. The rearrangement uses TRBV11-2 and TRBJ2-3; 7 nucleotides line up with TRBD2. The CDR3 length is 14 residues. Per germline, CDR1 SGHAT and CDR2 FQNNGV. This chain's CDR3 is CAGSLGRAADTQYF. The CDR3 region has the DNA TGTGCCGGCAGCTTAGGGAGGGCGGCAGATACGCAGTATTTT.

The chain couples TRBV4-2 to TRBJ1-2, with D possibly TRBD1 on 6 matching bases. The germline V gene has CDR1 LGHNA and CDR2 YNFKEQ. Trimming took 1 base from V and 6 from J, leaving 12 bases between them. CDR3 size: 14 residues. The CDR3 coding sequence is TGTGCCAGCAGCCAAGGTGGGGACAAGGATGGCTACACCTTC. It specifies CASSQGGDKDGYTF.

The rearrangement links TRBV6-1 to TRBJ2-1; D is perhaps TRBD2 (5 bases). Germline lookup yields CDR1 MNHNS and CDR2 SASEGT. V lost 8 bases, J lost 9 bases, and 8 bases lay in between. The CDR3 has 10 amino acids. The DNA of the CDR3 is TGTGCCAGCCTAGCCGGTGAGCAGTTCTTC. Amino acids: CASLAGEQFF.

The chain couples TRBV7-9 to TRBJ1-4; maybe TRBD1 (5 bases). The CDR3 loop spans 14 amino acids. Germline lookup yields CDR1 SEHNR and CDR2 FQNEAQ (reference sequence). Trimming left V 3 bases short and J 8 bases short, with 13 bases between. The CDR3 DNA is TGTGCCAGCAGCTTCGGGGGGGGAGAGGAAAAACTGTTTTTT. Translated, it gives CASSFGGGEEKLFF. Combining the CDR3 with reference TRBV7-9 and TRBJ1-4 gives the whole variable domain DTGVSQNPRHKITKRGQNVTFRCDPISEHNRLYWYRQTLGQGPEFLTYFQNEAQLEKSRLLSDRFSAERPKGSFSTLEIQRTEQGDSAMYLCASSFGGGEEKLFFGSGTQLSVL.

The J gene is TRBJ2-1, the V gene TRBV9; TRBD2 agrees at 7 bases. V gave up 2 bases and J gave up 7 bases; unmatched junction bases: 9. The CDR3 is 15 amino acids. CDR1 SGDLS and CDR2 YYNGEE come from the germline V gene. Written as DNA, the CDR3 is TGTGCCAGCAGCGTGGGAGGGGCGATAGGTAATGAGCAGTTCTTC. Its protein product is CASSVGGAIGNEQFF.

This chain uses TRBV15 with TRBJ1-2; 11 bases are shared with TRBD1. V was pared by 0 bases and J by 4 bases, with 13 bases of the junction left unmatched. The V gene's germline CDR1 is LNHNV and CDR2 YYDKDF (reference sequence). The CDR3 spans 19 residues. This CDR3 is CATSREKFPGTGGRYGYTF. CDR3 DNA sequence: TGTGCCACCAGCAGAGAGAAGTTTCCCGGGACAGGGGGTCGCTATGGCTACACCTTC.